The rows below give T cell receptor beta chains drawn from one sample of a study of T cell responses to AZD1222 COVID-19 vaccine. Profiling relied on immunoSEQ multiplex PCR, and the TCRdb table lists in-frame clones only, not all of them. The sample carries about 130,000 clones, 85% to 90% recorded once. The starting material was peripheral blood, obtained on day 0 of AZD1222 vaccination. These receptors originate from an adult in good health. CDR3s include the opening cysteine and the closing phenylalanine or tryptophan. Fields, in order: clone size, D gene, V gene, J gene, CDR3 DNA, CDR3 protein. D genes are given only for firm matches. Clone size is shown for a subset of rows, as once, few, many or a class of expanded clone.

clone_size: NA; d_call: TRBD1; v_call: TRBV6-5; j_call: TRBJ1-1; cdr3_nt: TGTGCCAGCAGTTACTCGACAGGGGCCAAAGCTTTCTTT; cdr3_aa: CASSYSTGAKAFF
clone_size: NA; d_call: TRBD1; v_call: TRBV11-2; j_call: TRBJ1-2; cdr3_nt: TGTGCCAGCAGCTTAGGACAGGGTTGGGACTATGGCTACACCTTC; cdr3_aa: CASSLGQGWDYGYTF
clone_size: NA; d_call: TRBD1; v_call: TRBV2; j_call: TRBJ1-5; cdr3_nt: TGTGCCAGCAATCGGGCAGGGGGACAGCCCCAGCATTTT; cdr3_aa: CASNRAGGQPQHF
clone_size: NA; d_call: NA; v_call: TRBV6-2/TRBV6-3; j_call: TRBJ2-5; cdr3_nt: TGTGCCAGCAGTTACCGGAGCGGGACCCAGTACTTC; cdr3_aa: CASSYRSGTQYF
clone_size: NA; d_call: TRBD1; v_call: TRBV6-5; j_call: TRBJ1-2; cdr3_nt: TGTGCCAGCAGTCCCGGACAGGCGACCTATGGCTACACCTTC; cdr3_aa: CASSPGQATYGYTF
clone_size: NA; d_call: NA; v_call: TRBV6-2/TRBV6-3; j_call: TRBJ1-5; cdr3_nt: TGTGCCAGCAGTTTCACAGGGAAGGCCAATCAGCCCCAGCATTTT; cdr3_aa: CASSFTGKANQPQHF
clone_size: few; d_call: NA; v_call: TRBV7-2; j_call: TRBJ1-6; cdr3_nt: TGTGCCAGCAGCCCATTCGTGAGGAGCGTCAATTCACCCCTCCACTTT; cdr3_aa: CASSPFVRSVNSPLHF
clone_size: NA; d_call: NA; v_call: TRBV5-5; j_call: TRBJ1-1; cdr3_nt: TGTGCCAGCAGCTTGGGCCTAAGAGGGATTGGTTTCTTT; cdr3_aa: CASSLGLRGIGFF
clone_size: NA; d_call: NA; v_call: TRBV3-1/TRBV3-2; j_call: TRBJ1-5; cdr3_nt: TGTGCCAGCAGCCAAAGTTTCGGCAGCCAGCCCCAGCATTTT; cdr3_aa: CASSQSFGSQPQHF
clone_size: NA; d_call: TRBD1; v_call: TRBV27; j_call: TRBJ2-6; cdr3_nt: TGTGCCAGCAGTCAGGTCTTTGACAGGGCTGGGGCCAACGTCCTGACTTTC; cdr3_aa: CASSQVFDRAGANVLTF
clone_size: NA; d_call: NA; v_call: TRBV3-1/TRBV3-2; j_call: TRBJ2-7; cdr3_nt: TGTGCCAGCAGCCAAGCCTACGGGAGCTCCTACGAGCAGTACTTC; cdr3_aa: CASSQAYGSSYEQYF
clone_size: NA; d_call: TRBD2; v_call: TRBV6-5; j_call: TRBJ2-7; cdr3_nt: TGTGCCAGCAATCGCGGACTAGCGGGAGGGGGTGAGCAGTACTTC; cdr3_aa: CASNRGLAGGGEQYF
clone_size: NA; d_call: TRBD1; v_call: TRBV6-5; j_call: TRBJ1-5; cdr3_nt: TGTGCCAGCACCCAGACAGGGGTCCAGCCCCAGCATTTT; cdr3_aa: CASTQTGVQPQHF
clone_size: NA; d_call: NA; v_call: TRBV5-1; j_call: TRBJ1-1; cdr3_nt: TGCGCCAGCAGCTCCGGGTCTGAAGCTTTCTTT; cdr3_aa: CASSSGSEAFF
clone_size: NA; d_call: TRBD1; v_call: TRBV4-3; j_call: TRBJ1-6; cdr3_nt: TGCGCCAGCCGGACAGGGAATTCACCCCTCCACTTT; cdr3_aa: CASRTGNSPLHF
clone_size: NA; d_call: TRBD1; v_call: TRBV2; j_call: TRBJ1-5; cdr3_nt: TGTGCCAGCAGAGTAGGGGACAGCCTCAATCAGCCCCAGCATTTT; cdr3_aa: CASRVGDSLNQPQHF
clone_size: NA; d_call: NA; v_call: TRBV30; j_call: TRBJ1-3; cdr3_nt: TGTGCCTGGATATGGGGAAACACCATATATTTT; cdr3_aa: CAWIWGNTIYF
clone_size: NA; d_call: NA; v_call: TRBV7-3; j_call: TRBJ1-1; cdr3_nt: TGTGCCAGCAGCCTTCGCCGTGAGACTGAAGCTTTCTTT; cdr3_aa: CASSLRRETEAFF
clone_size: NA; d_call: NA; v_call: TRBV18; j_call: TRBJ1-5; cdr3_nt: TGTGCCAGCTCACCTACCGGGGAGGCGGATCAGCCCCAGCATTTT; cdr3_aa: CASSPTGEADQPQHF
clone_size: NA; d_call: NA; v_call: TRBV28; j_call: TRBJ1-3; cdr3_nt: TGTGCCAGCTATGAGTTGGGGGCGGGAGGAAACACCATATATTTT; cdr3_aa: CASYELGAGGNTIYF
clone_size: NA; d_call: TRBD1; v_call: TRBV18; j_call: TRBJ1-6; cdr3_nt: TGTGCCAGCTTTACGACAGGGGGAAATTCACCCCTCCACTTT; cdr3_aa: CASFTTGGNSPLHF
clone_size: NA; d_call: TRBD1; v_call: TRBV7-8; j_call: TRBJ1-1; cdr3_nt: TGTGCCAGCAATCAAGACAGGGAAATGAACACTGAAGCTTTCTTT; cdr3_aa: CASNQDREMNTEAFF
clone_size: once; d_call: TRBD1; v_call: TRBV6-5; j_call: TRBJ1-4; cdr3_nt: TGTGCCAGCAGTCCCCAGGGGGCTACAAGTGAAAAACTGTTTTTT; cdr3_aa: CASSPQGATSEKLFF
clone_size: NA; d_call: TRBD1; v_call: TRBV18; j_call: TRBJ2-7; cdr3_nt: TGTGCCAGCTCAACTAAACAGGGGACCTACGAGCAGTACTTC; cdr3_aa: CASSTKQGTYEQYF
clone_size: once; d_call: NA; v_call: TRBV6-5; j_call: TRBJ1-2; cdr3_nt: TGTGCCAGCAACTCGTGGCAGGGACATGGCTACACCTTC; cdr3_aa: CASNSWQGHGYTF
clone_size: NA; d_call: NA; v_call: TRBV5-8; j_call: TRBJ2-7; cdr3_nt: TGTGCCAGCAAGCTGAGGGGGACCTACGAGCAGTACTTC; cdr3_aa: CASKLRGTYEQYF
clone_size: NA; d_call: TRBD2; v_call: TRBV28; j_call: TRBJ2-3; cdr3_nt: TGTGCCAGCAGCCACATAGCGGGAGGGAGCACAGATACGCAGTATTTT; cdr3_aa: CASSHIAGGSTDTQYF
clone_size: NA; d_call: TRBD1; v_call: TRBV10-2; j_call: TRBJ2-1; cdr3_nt: TGCGCCAGCTCAGGACAGGGGTACAATGAGCAGTTCTTC; cdr3_aa: CASSGQGYNEQFF
clone_size: NA; d_call: TRBD1; v_call: TRBV5-1; j_call: TRBJ1-2; cdr3_nt: TGCGCCAGCAGCTTGGATGACAGGGGGCCTGCGTCTGGCTACACCTTC; cdr3_aa: CASSLDDRGPASGYTF
clone_size: NA; d_call: TRBD1; v_call: TRBV15; j_call: TRBJ1-2; cdr3_nt: TGTGCCACCAGCAGAGGATCGACAGGGGGCGATTATGGCTACACCTTC; cdr3_aa: CATSRGSTGGDYGYTF
clone_size: NA; d_call: TRBD1; v_call: TRBV19; j_call: TRBJ1-2; cdr3_nt: TGTGCCAGTGATGAGGGGGCATCACGTGGAGGCTACACCTTC; cdr3_aa: CASDEGASRGGYTF
clone_size: NA; d_call: NA; v_call: TRBV6-1; j_call: TRBJ2-3; cdr3_nt: TGTGCCAGCAGTGAAGGGGGGCATAAAGCAGATACGCAGTATTTT; cdr3_aa: CASSEGGHKADTQYF
clone_size: NA; d_call: NA; v_call: TRBV5-6; j_call: TRBJ1-1; cdr3_nt: TGTGCCAGCAGCTTGGAGTGGGGCGCGGGTGGAAACACTGAAGCTTTCTTT; cdr3_aa: CASSLEWGAGGNTEAFF
clone_size: NA; d_call: TRBD1; v_call: TRBV5-1; j_call: TRBJ2-2; cdr3_nt: TGCGCCAGCAGCTCGGGACAGGGGACCGGGGAGCTGTTTTTT; cdr3_aa: CASSSGQGTGELFF
clone_size: once; d_call: NA; v_call: TRBV28; j_call: TRBJ1-2; cdr3_nt: TGTGCCAGCAGTACCCTGCGAAGCAACTATGGCTACACCTTC; cdr3_aa: CASSTLRSNYGYTF
clone_size: NA; d_call: NA; v_call: TRBV6-2/TRBV6-3; j_call: TRBJ1-5; cdr3_nt: TGTGCCAGCAGCCAGTTGGAAAGGCCGGGTCGCAATCAGCCCCAGCATTTT; cdr3_aa: CASSQLERPGRNQPQHF
clone_size: NA; d_call: NA; v_call: TRBV7-3; j_call: TRBJ2-1; cdr3_nt: TGTGCCAGCAGCCCCCCGGGTCCCTCATCGGGTGAGCAGTTCTTC; cdr3_aa: CASSPPGPSSGEQFF
clone_size: NA; d_call: NA; v_call: TRBV27; j_call: TRBJ1-5; cdr3_nt: TGTGCCAGCAGTTTAGCTGGGGTTCGACAGCCCCAGCATTTT; cdr3_aa: CASSLAGVRQPQHF
clone_size: NA; d_call: TRBD1; v_call: TRBV7-9; j_call: TRBJ1-2; cdr3_nt: TGTGCCAGCAGCCAGGGACAGGGGGCGTCCACGGAAGGCTACACCTTC; cdr3_aa: CASSQGQGASTEGYTF
clone_size: NA; d_call: NA; v_call: TRBV3-1/TRBV3-2; j_call: TRBJ1-4; cdr3_nt: TGTGCCAGCAGCCAAGCGGGAGGAGGCGAAAAACTGTTTTTT; cdr3_aa: CASSQAGGGEKLFF
clone_size: NA; d_call: NA; v_call: TRBV6-5; j_call: TRBJ2-1; cdr3_nt: TGTGCCAGCAGTTACATAGCGACCTTTAACAATGAGCAGTTCTTC; cdr3_aa: CASSYIATFNNEQFF
clone_size: NA; d_call: NA; v_call: TRBV27; j_call: TRBJ2-2; cdr3_nt: TGTGCCAGCAGTCCTGTGAACACCGGGGAGCTGTTTTTT; cdr3_aa: CASSPVNTGELFF
clone_size: NA; d_call: NA; v_call: TRBV2; j_call: TRBJ1-5; cdr3_nt: TGTGCCAGCAAGTGGATGGATAGCAATCAGCCCCAGCATTTT; cdr3_aa: CASKWMDSNQPQHF
clone_size: NA; d_call: TRBD1; v_call: TRBV28; j_call: TRBJ1-2; cdr3_nt: TGTGCCAGCAGTTTAGACAGGGGTGGCTACACCTTC; cdr3_aa: CASSLDRGGYTF
clone_size: NA; d_call: TRBD2; v_call: TRBV6-5; j_call: TRBJ2-7; cdr3_nt: TGTGCCAGCAGCGGGAGGGCAAGCGGCTTGAACGAGCAGTACTTC; cdr3_aa: CASSGRASGLNEQYF
clone_size: NA; d_call: NA; v_call: TRBV27; j_call: TRBJ1-1; cdr3_nt: TGTGCCAGCAGTTTACAGTCCGGTAACACTGAAGCTTTCTTT; cdr3_aa: CASSLQSGNTEAFF
clone_size: NA; d_call: TRBD1; v_call: TRBV7-9; j_call: TRBJ1-2; cdr3_nt: TGTGCCAGCACCTCCGCCGGGACAGGGGGCGGCGGCTACACCTTC; cdr3_aa: CASTSAGTGGGGYTF
clone_size: once; d_call: TRBD1; v_call: TRBV6-6; j_call: TRBJ1-1; cdr3_nt: TGTGCCAGCAGACCCGGACAGGGGGGAACTGAAGCTTTCTTT; cdr3_aa: CASRPGQGGTEAFF
clone_size: NA; d_call: NA; v_call: TRBV29-1; j_call: TRBJ1-1; cdr3_nt: TGCAGCGGGGTGGGAGGGGCGTGGAACACTGAAGCTTTCTTT; cdr3_aa: CSGVGGAWNTEAFF
clone_size: NA; d_call: TRBD1; v_call: TRBV5-6; j_call: TRBJ1-1; cdr3_nt: TGTGCCAGCAGCTTCCCGACAGGGGCGAACACTGAAGCTTTCTTT; cdr3_aa: CASSFPTGANTEAFF
clone_size: NA; d_call: NA; v_call: TRBV5-1; j_call: TRBJ2-3; cdr3_nt: TGCGCCAGCAGCTCACGGATTAATACAGATACGCAGTATTTT; cdr3_aa: CASSSRINTDTQYF